Listed here are 25 T cell receptor beta chains from one sample, sequenced in a study of breast tumors, draining lymph nodes, adjacent tissues. One entry per CDR3 protein results from TCRdb running MiXCR on the multiplex PCR reads. The data hold some 150,000 distinct CDR3 sequences, with under 25% observed a single time. The lymph nodes were axillary draining lymph nodes from breast cancer patients. The sequencing sample was made of axillary lymph node tissue. The receptors stem from a female donor with breast cancer. Some clones in this sample may be carry-over from other donors' samples.

This clonotype was recorded at least ten times. The chain has TRBV7-2 and TRBJ2-1; D tentatively reads TRBD1 or TRBD2 (5 bases each). The CDR3 loop spans 14 amino acids. Germline CDR1 SGHTA, CDR2 FQGNSA. The V gene lost 2 bases and the J gene lost 10 bases, with 15 bases spanning the gap. The chain's CDR3 is CASSLLGVGVEQFF. The CDR3 DNA is TGTGCCAGCAGCTTACTCGGCGTGGGGGTGGAGCAGTTCTTC. The full variable domain, its missing parts supplied by reference TRBV7-2 and TRBJ2-1, is GAGVSQSPSNKVTEKGKDVELRCDPISGHTALYWYRQSLGQGLEFLIYFQGNSAPDKSGLPSDRFSAERTGGSVSTLTIQRTQQEDSAVYLCASSLLGVGVEQFFGPGTRLTVL.

This clonotype was detected many times. The chain combines TRBV5-1 with TRBJ2-7, with no clear D. The CDR3 runs 14 residues. Germline CDR1 is SGHRS and CDR2 is YFSETQ. The V end was cut by 0 bases, the J end by 6 bases, with 13 bases between. CDR3 in amino acids: CASSLGGRPLEQYF. In DNA form, the CDR3 reads TGCGCCAGCAGCTTGGGCGGACGGCCTCTCGAGCAGTACTTC. Filled out from reference TRBV5-1 and TRBJ2-7, the complete variable domain reads KAGVTQTPRYLIKTRGQQVTLSCSPISGHRSVSWYQQTPGQGLQFLFEYFSETQRNKGNFPGRFSGRQFSNSRSEMNVSTLELGDSALYLCASSLGGRPLEQYFGPGTRLTVT.

This clonotype was counted at least ten times. The chain employs TRBV24-1 and TRBJ2-7; 7 bases agree with TRBD1. V lost 7 bases and J lost 6; bases outside the gene matches: 8. The CDR3 loop spans 13 amino acids. In germline, CDR1 is KGHDR, CDR2 SFDVKD. The CDR3 here is CATSRDSSFEQYF. In DNA, the CDR3 is TGTGCCACCAGCCGGGACAGTAGTTTCGAGCAGTACTTC.

The chain links TRBV19 to TRBJ1-5, with D hard to call. The V gene's germline CDR1 is LNHDA and CDR2 SQIVND (reference sequence). The V and J ends lost 0 bases and 6 bases respectively, with 3 bases between them. The CDR3 extends over 12 amino acids. CDR3 coding DNA: TGTGCCAGTAGTATAGACGGTCAGCCCCAGCATTTT. It is translated as CASSIDGQPQHF.

There are many counts of this clonotype. The chain couples TRBV12-3 or TRBV12-4 to TRBJ1-4; tentatively, D is TRBD1 (6 bases). The CDR3 is 13 residues long. Trimming took off 6 bases at V and 7 bases at J, with 12 bases between the two ends. This chain's CDR3 is CASSQVGAEKLFF. For the CDR3, the DNA is TGTGCCAGCAGCCAGGTGGGGGCTGAAAAACTGTTTTTT.

This clonotype has a count of ten or more. The gene calls are TRBV20-1 and TRBJ2-1, with 15 nucleotides matching TRBD2. The germline gives CDR1 DFQATT, CDR2 SNEGSKA (reference sequence). The CDR3 has 18 residues. The V gene end was trimmed by 5 bases and the J gene end by 8 bases; junction bases not matched to a gene: 16. The chain's CDR3 is CSALSPWTSGRAEHEQFF. In nucleotides, the CDR3 is TGCAGTGCTCTTTCGCCTTGGACTAGCGGGAGGGCCGAGCATGAGCAGTTCTTC.

This clonotype was recorded at least ten times. The chain carries TRBV3-1 and TRBJ2-7; 8 nucleotides agree with TRBD2. The germline V gene has CDR1 LGHDT and CDR2 YNNKEL (reference sequence). CDR3 length: 15 residues. J gave up 6 bases and V 2 bases, and 9 bases lay outside the gene matches. The CDR3 region is CASSQSFSAGGEQYF. CDR3 DNA sequence: TGTGCCAGCAGCCAAAGTTTTTCCGCGGGAGGCGAGCAGTACTTC.

At least ten counts were recorded for this clonotype. This chain's CDR3 is CASSSGISYTF. CDR3 in DNA: TGTGCCAGCAGTTCGGGCATCAGCTACACCTTC. The chain carries TRBV6-6 and TRBJ1-2; D gene ambiguous. Germline CDR1 MNHNY, CDR2 SVGAGI (reference sequence). The CDR3 is 11 amino acids. V was pared by 4 bases and J by 9 bases, with 9 bases between.

The table lists this clonotype with many counts. V gene TRBV6-4 combines with J gene TRBJ2-2; 12 bases match TRBD2. The CDR3 has 16 residues. Germline lookup yields CDR1 MRHNA and CDR2 SNTAGT. V gave up 6 bases and J gave up 4 bases; unmatched junction bases: 6. This chain's CDR3 is CASSRLAGAGTGELFF. CDR3 bases: TGTGCCAGCAGCAGACTAGCGGGAGCCGGCACCGGGGAGCTGTTTTTT.

Only one count was recorded for this clonotype. A much larger clone differs by one base, so this may be a read error. The genes are TRBV19 and TRBJ2-6; 7 bases map to TRBD2. Germline CDR1 is LNHDA and CDR2 is SQIVND (reference sequence). The CDR3 spans 16 residues. The CDR3 region is CASSIRGGAGADVLTF. In nucleotides, the CDR3 is TGTGCCAGTAGTATAAGGGGAGGGGCTGGGGCCGACGTCCTGACTTTC.

This clonotype was recorded a few times. This chain uses TRBV29-1 with TRBJ2-4; D is uncertain. Trimming pared 3 bases from V and 3 bases from J, leaving 9 bases between. This CDR3 spans 13 amino acids. Germline V gives CDR1 SQVTM, CDR2 ANQGSEA. CDR3 coding DNA: TGCAGCGTTGAGTTTAATGACAAAAACATTCAGTACTTC. This codes for CSVEFNDKNIQYF.

This clonotype was picked up many times. The chain has TRBV9 and TRBJ1-5, with unresolved D. This CDR3 comprises 15 residues. CDR1 is SGDLS, CDR2 YYNGEE, per germline. V was trimmed by 0 bases and J by 0 bases, leaving 7 bases between them. CDR3 region: CASSVDPNSNQPQHF. As DNA, the CDR3 is TGTGCCAGCAGCGTAGACCCTAATAGCAATCAGCCCCAGCATTTT.

This clonotype has ten or more counts. The CDR3 spells CASSIGTSGTGAYGYTF. The CDR3 nucleotides are TGTGCCAGTAGTATAGGAACCTCCGGGACAGGGGCCTATGGCTACACCTTC. The rearrangement uses TRBV19 and TRBJ1-2; 10 positions match TRBD1. After removal of 1 base from V and 4 bases from J, the junction contained 9 bases not matched to a gene. CDR1 and CDR2 (germline): LNHDA, SQIVND (reference sequence). This CDR3 region has 17 residues.

Concerning this clonotype itself: This may come from a read error, since a much larger clone is one base off. V usage is TRBV5-5 and J usage is TRBJ2-7; TRBD2 might be the D (6 bases). CDR1 is SGHKS, CDR2 YYEKEE, per germline (reference sequence). This CDR3 has 15 amino acids. The CDR3 bases are TGCGCCAGCAGCTTGGTTCGGGGGAGCGCCTACGAGCAGTACTTC. It encodes CASSLVRGSAYEQYF. Supplemented by reference TRBV5-5 and TRBJ2-7, the full variable domain reads DAGVTQSPTHLIKTRGQQVTLRCSPISGHKSVSWYQQVLGQGPQFIFQYYEKEERGRGNFPDRFSARQFPNYSSELNVNALLLGDSALYLCASSLVRGSAYEQYFGPGTRLTVT.

In this sample, this clonotype turned up many times. The chain employs TRBV6-1 and TRBJ1-5, with TRBD1 matching over 8 bases. With V trimmed by 7 bases and J by 4 bases, 3 bases remained unmatched. Germline V gene data show CDR1 as MNHNS and CDR2 as SASEGT. The CDR3 extends over 13 amino acids. The CDR3 is CASNRGSNQPQHF. CDR3 nucleotide sequence: TGTGCCAGCAACAGGGGGAGTAATCAGCCCCAGCATTTT.

In this sample, this clonotype turned up many times. This CDR3 is CSVVRTFIISTGELFF. Here the CDR3 DNA reads TGCAGCGTTGTACGGACTTTTATCATCTCGACCGGGGAGCTGTTTTTT. J is TRBJ2-2 and V is TRBV29-1; D may be TRBD2 (5 bases). CDR3 length equals 16 residues. Germline V lookup: CDR1 SQVTM, CDR2 ANQGSEA. V shed 4 bases and J shed 5 bases, with 20 bases lying between them.

This clonotype appeared once. V and J are TRBV6-1 and TRBJ2-4; TRBD2 aligns across 7 bases. With V trimmed by 4 bases and J by 8 bases, 5 bases remained unmatched. Germline V gene sequence: CDR1 MNHNS, CDR2 SASEGT. The CDR3 length is 13 residues. CDR3 sequence reads: CASSGDGGYIQYF. DNA for the CDR3: TGTGCCAGCAGTGGGGACGGGGGGTACATTCAGTACTTC.

Ten or more counts support this clonotype. The chain employs TRBV28 and TRBJ1-6, with 7 bases aligning to TRBD1. The junction had 6 bases not matched to a gene; V was cut back by 3 bases and J by 13 bases. The CDR3 extends over 13 amino acids. From germline, CDR1 is MDHEN and CDR2 SYDVKM. CDR3 sequence reads: CASSFRRGPPLHF. For the CDR3, the DNA is TGTGCCAGCAGTTTTCGGAGGGGGCCGCCCCTCCACTTT.

Points on this clonotype: Since no conserved phenylalanine or tryptophan closes the CDR3, a read error is the likely cause. The chain has TRBV2 and TRBJ2-7, with 8 bases that match TRBD2. V dropped 7 bases and J dropped 4; count of bases not matched to a gene: 9. In germline, CDR1 is SNHLY, CDR2 FYNNEI. CDR3 length equals 14 residues. CDR3 coding DNA: TGTGCCAGCATGTCGGGAGGGCCACCTTACGAGCAGTACCTC. It codes for CASMSGGPPYEQYL.

This clonotype was recorded once. This may arise from a read error, as a much more abundant clone is one base away. The genes are TRBV5-6 and TRBJ2-2; D call uncertain. CDR3 size: 17 residues. Trimming cost V 1 base and J 0 bases, with 13 bases left between them. Germline V gene data show CDR1 as SGHDT and CDR2 as YYEEEE. CDR3 DNA sequence: TGTGCCAGCAGCTTGTACGGACGGAACGCGAACACCGGGGAGCTGTTTTTT. It translates to CASSLYGRNANTGELFF.

A remark on this clonotype: A much larger clone is a single base away; this may be a read error. V usage is TRBV6-5 and J usage is TRBJ2-1, with 7 bases aligning to TRBD2. CDR1 and CDR2 (germline): MNHEY, SVGAGI. The CDR3 length is 14 residues. Written as DNA, the CDR3 is TGTGCCGGCAGTCAACGCGGGAGTTACAATGAGCAGTTCTTC. Amino acid sequence: CAGSQRGSYNEQFF.

This clonotype was counted many times. This chain uses TRBV29-1 with TRBJ2-3; D is perhaps TRBD2 (6 bases). Germline V CDR1 and CDR2: SQVTM, ANQGSEA. This CDR3 has 13 amino acids. V was trimmed by 5 bases and J by 1 base, leaving 10 bases between them. CDR3 residues: CSVNPGGTDTQYF. The CDR3 DNA reads TGCAGCGTTAACCCGGGGGGCACAGATACGCAGTATTTT.

About this clonotype: Since a much larger clone is just one base distant, this may be a read error. The chain combines TRBV2 with TRBJ2-1; D remains unclear. Germline lookup yields CDR1 SNHLY and CDR2 FYNNEI. CDR3 length equals 13 residues. CDR3 region: CASCDTPKGEQFF. CDR3 sequence (DNA): TGTGCCAGCTGTGACACTCCCAAGGGTGAGCAGTTCTTC.

This clonotype was seen ten or more times. This chain joins TRBV5-6 and TRBJ1-3; TRBD1 matches at 7 bases. From germline, CDR1 is SGHDT and CDR2 YYEEEE. V lost 4 bases and J lost 0; bases outside the gene matches: 10. This CDR3 spans 17 amino acids. This chain's CDR3 is CASSPGDRRLSGNTIYF. For the CDR3, the DNA is TGTGCCAGCAGCCCAGGGGACAGACGACTCTCTGGAAACACCATATATTTT.

The table lists this clonotype with many counts. The chain joins TRBV5-4 to TRBJ2-7, with TRBD1 identical over 8 bases. V dropped 0 bases and J dropped 3; count of bases not matched to a gene: 11. Germline CDR1 and CDR2: SGHNT and YYREEE (reference sequence). This CDR3 contains 17 residues. DNA for the CDR3: TGTGCCAGCAGCTTGGGTTGGGGGACAGGCGACATCTACGAGCAGTACTTC. This codes for CASSLGWGTGDIYEQYF.